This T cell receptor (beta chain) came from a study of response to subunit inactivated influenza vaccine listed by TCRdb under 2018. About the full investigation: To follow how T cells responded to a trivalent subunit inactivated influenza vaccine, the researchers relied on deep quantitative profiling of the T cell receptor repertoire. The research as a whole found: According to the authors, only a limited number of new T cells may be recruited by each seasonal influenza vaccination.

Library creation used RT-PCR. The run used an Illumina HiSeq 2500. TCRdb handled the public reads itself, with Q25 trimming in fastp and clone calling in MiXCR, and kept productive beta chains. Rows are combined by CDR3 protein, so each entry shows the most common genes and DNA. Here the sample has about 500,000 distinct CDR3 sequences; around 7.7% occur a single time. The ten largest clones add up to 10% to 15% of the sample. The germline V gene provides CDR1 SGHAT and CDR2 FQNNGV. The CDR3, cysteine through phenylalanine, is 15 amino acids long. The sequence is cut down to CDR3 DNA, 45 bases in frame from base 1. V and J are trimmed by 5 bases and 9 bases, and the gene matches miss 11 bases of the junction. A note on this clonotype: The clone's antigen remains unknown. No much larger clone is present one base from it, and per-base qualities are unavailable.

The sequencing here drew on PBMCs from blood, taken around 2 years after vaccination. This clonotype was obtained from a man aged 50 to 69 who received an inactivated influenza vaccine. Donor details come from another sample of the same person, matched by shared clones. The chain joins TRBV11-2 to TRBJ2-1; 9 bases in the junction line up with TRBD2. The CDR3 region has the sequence CASSLGAGGPAEQFF. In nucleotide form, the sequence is TGTGCCAGCAGCCTCGGGGCGGGGGGGCCTGCTGAGCAGTTCTTC.